A selection of T cell receptor beta chains follows, all from one sample in a study of blood T cell repertoires in COVID-19. The protocol was immunoSEQ multiplex PCR, while the TCRdb copy is restricted to in-frame clones and leaves out a portion. The table includes 150,000 to 200,000 clones, approximately 78% detected once. Sequencing input: PBMCs or T cells enriched from blood (not recorded which). These receptors all stem from a woman aged 45-60 years who had recovered from COVID-19. Both conserved end residues are trimmed from each CDR3.

v_call	j_call	cdr3_aa
TRBV25-1	TRBJ2-7	ASSLQGVEQY
TRBV4-3	TRBJ1-2	ASSQDRRGYT
TRBV3-1/TRBV3-2	TRBJ1-2	ASSQEVQADTLYGYT
TRBV9	TRBJ2-1	ASSVGLAGGGAPYNEQF
TRBV5-4	TRBJ1-4	ASSSKGQGNEKLF
TRBV4-1	TRBJ2-7	ASSQVLQLAGAGYEQY
TRBV9	TRBJ2-5	ASSEGTSGTETQY
TRBV11-1	TRBJ1-1	ASSPQGANTEAF
TRBV19	TRBJ2-1	ASRGTGPLDEQF
TRBV7-9	TRBJ2-5	ASSPTGEETQY
TRBV5-1	TRBJ1-1	ASSRGQGNTEAF
TRBV24-1	TRBJ2-2	ATSDFGQGDSRTGELF
TRBV5-6	TRBJ2-2	ASSWQSNTGELF
TRBV29-1	TRBJ1-1	SVEGQDGTEAF
TRBV7-3	TRBJ1-6	ASSFGSRSAPLH
TRBV6-2/TRBV6-3	TRBJ1-6	ASSPGTVQNSPLH
TRBV9	TRBJ2-7	ASSVARDREASEQY
TRBV3-1/TRBV3-2	TRBJ2-5	ASRGTSGVRGTQY
TRBV3-1/TRBV3-2	TRBJ2-3	ASSHRDRPIWGTQY
TRBV5-1	TRBJ2-7	ASTGTGAMEQY
TRBV10-3	TRBJ1-2	AITRIRDSAPRSYT
TRBV28	TRBJ1-5	ASSLSTGIGSLDQPQH
TRBV3-1/TRBV3-2	TRBJ2-2	ASSQGVSGYTGELF
TRBV10-3	TRBJ2-6	AISSGPNSGANVLT
TRBV10-3	TRBJ2-2	AISQREPTGELF
TRBV27	TRBJ2-5	ASRIAGGPGRRETQY
TRBV19	TRBJ1-5	ASSIGTVGGLGQPQH
TRBV28	TRBJ1-5	ASSLTGAQPQH
TRBV5-1	TRBJ2-3	ASSRPGLAGGDTQY
TRBV11-2	TRBJ1-1	ASSLLSEAF
TRBV10-3	TRBJ1-6	AISESKQGDSPLH
TRBV18	TRBJ2-7	ASSPPNRTSRYEQY
TRBV24-1	TRBJ1-5	ATSRGPNNQPQH
TRBV19	TRBJ2-7	ASSIDRGLSYEQY
TRBV12-3/TRBV12-4	TRBJ2-3	ASSFSYTQY
TRBV18	TRBJ1-2	ASSPPDYGYT
TRBV2	TRBJ2-3	ASKQAFPTDTQY
TRBV6-5	TRBJ1-4	ASSYSGTGGEKLF
TRBV12-5	TRBJ2-1	ASGPPFDIGREANEQF
TRBV5-1	TRBJ2-1	ASSHQTSGGTLIGYNEQF
TRBV6-1	TRBJ1-2	ASSESGQGNYGYT
TRBV7-2	TRBJ2-5	ASSNLAGGEETQY
TRBV5-4	TRBJ1-1	ASSLSARGYDTEAF
TRBV27	TRBJ2-7	ASSLDRGGEQY
TRBV19	TRBJ1-5	ASKGQGSQPQH
TRBV10-3	TRBJ1-3	AISGGGEAGNTIY
TRBV11-2	TRBJ2-5	ASSRIREPRTQY
TRBV27	TRBJ1-4	ASRATVTNEKLF
TRBV5-8	TRBJ2-4	ASSHRPGGVKVKNIQY
TRBV28	TRBJ2-7	ATLAGRTYEQY
TRBV4-1	TRBJ2-1	ASSQVPGRQF